Listed below are T cell receptor beta chains from one sample, sequenced in a study of blood T cell repertoires in COVID-19. Assay used: immunoSEQ multiplex PCR; TCRdb lists only in-frame clones, some missing. The table has 150,000 or so clones, roughly 84% seen once. Sequencing used PBMCs or T cells enriched from blood (not recorded which). These TCRs come from a woman in her 50s who had been exposed to COVID-19. The CDR3 runs from the conserved cysteine through the conserved F or W. Fields, in order: D gene, V gene, J gene, clone size, CDR3 protein, CDR3 DNA. A D gene is named only where the DNA matches it firmly. The size of a clone is reported for some rows only, either as once, few or many, or as a class for expanded clones.

D gene: NA
V gene: TRBV9
J gene: TRBJ2-2
clone size: NA
CDR3 protein: CASSVVVSTGELFF
CDR3 DNA: TGTGCCAGCAGCGTAGTGGTCTCCACTGGGGAGCTGTTTTTT

D gene: TRBD1
V gene: TRBV19
J gene: TRBJ1-6
clone size: NA
CDR3 protein: CASSAPTGGGSPLHF
CDR3 DNA: TGTGCCAGTAGCGCACCCACAGGGGGCGGATCACCCCTCCACTTT

D gene: NA
V gene: TRBV15
J gene: TRBJ2-5
clone size: NA
CDR3 protein: CATSRGGETQYF
CDR3 DNA: TGTGCCACCAGTCGAGGAGGAGAGACCCAGTACTTC

D gene: NA
V gene: TRBV19
J gene: TRBJ1-1
clone size: NA
CDR3 protein: CASSIGAGMNTEAFF
CDR3 DNA: TGTGCCAGTAGTATCGGGGCGGGAATGAACACTGAAGCTTTCTTT

D gene: TRBD1
V gene: TRBV12-3/TRBV12-4
J gene: TRBJ2-3
clone size: NA
CDR3 protein: CASSLDRGDTQYF
CDR3 DNA: TGTGCCAGCAGTTTGGACAGGGGAGATACGCAGTATTTT

D gene: TRBD1
V gene: TRBV7-9
J gene: TRBJ2-1
clone size: NA
CDR3 protein: CASSRDRGPYNEQFF
CDR3 DNA: TGTGCCAGCAGCAGGGACAGGGGCCCCTACAATGAGCAGTTCTTC

D gene: NA
V gene: TRBV4-3
J gene: TRBJ1-1
clone size: NA
CDR3 protein: CASSQDREVAKAFF
CDR3 DNA: TGCGCCAGCAGCCAAGACCGAGAGGTTGCGAAAGCTTTCTTT

D gene: TRBD1
V gene: TRBV6-6
J gene: TRBJ1-2
clone size: NA
CDR3 protein: CASSLTGGGYGYTF
CDR3 DNA: TGTGCCAGCAGTCTGACAGGGGGCGGATATGGCTACACCTTC

D gene: TRBD1
V gene: TRBV5-1
J gene: TRBJ2-2
clone size: NA
CDR3 protein: CASSFRQGAPPGELFF
CDR3 DNA: TGCGCCAGCAGCTTCCGACAGGGGGCGCCTCCCGGGGAGCTGTTTTTT

D gene: NA
V gene: TRBV7-8
J gene: TRBJ1-2
clone size: NA
CDR3 protein: CASSLVVEDFGYTF
CDR3 DNA: TGTGCCAGCAGCTTAGTTGTGGAGGATTTTGGCTACACCTTC

D gene: NA
V gene: TRBV5-8
J gene: TRBJ1-2
clone size: NA
CDR3 protein: CASSSTGGYGYTF
CDR3 DNA: TGTGCCAGCAGCTCGACGGGGGGGTACGGCTACACCTTC

D gene: TRBD1
V gene: TRBV19
J gene: TRBJ2-3
clone size: NA
CDR3 protein: CASTKGAGRIDTDTQYF
CDR3 DNA: TGTGCCAGTACCAAGGGGGCTGGGCGGATTGACACAGATACGCAGTATTTT

D gene: TRBD2
V gene: TRBV6-5
J gene: TRBJ2-7
clone size: NA
CDR3 protein: CASSSSGLGSYEQYF
CDR3 DNA: TGTGCCAGCAGTTCCTCGGGACTAGGCTCCTACGAGCAGTACTTC

D gene: TRBD1
V gene: TRBV4-2
J gene: TRBJ1-6
clone size: NA
CDR3 protein: CASSQVFAGTGNSPLHF
CDR3 DNA: TGTGCCAGCAGCCAAGTGTTTGCGGGGACAGGGAATTCACCCCTCCACTTT

D gene: NA
V gene: TRBV28
J gene: TRBJ1-6
clone size: many
CDR3 protein: CASSFGGNSPLHF
CDR3 DNA: TGTGCCAGCAGTTTTGGAGGGAACTCACCCCTCCACTTT

D gene: NA
V gene: TRBV3-1/TRBV3-2
J gene: TRBJ1-2
clone size: NA
CDR3 protein: CASSQRAPVNYGYTF
CDR3 DNA: TGTGCCAGCAGCCAAAGAGCCCCGGTAAACTATGGCTACACCTTC

D gene: NA
V gene: TRBV7-9
J gene: TRBJ2-1
clone size: NA
CDR3 protein: CASSHWAGNNEQFF
CDR3 DNA: TGTGCCAGCAGCCACTGGGCGGGGAACAATGAGCAGTTCTTC

D gene: NA
V gene: TRBV7-2
J gene: TRBJ1-2
clone size: once
CDR3 protein: CASSPTRGAGYGYTF
CDR3 DNA: TGTGCCAGCAGCCCTACCCGGGGTGCGGGCTATGGCTACACCTTC

D gene: TRBD1
V gene: TRBV12-5
J gene: TRBJ1-4
clone size: NA
CDR3 protein: CASGPGGLGEKLFF
CDR3 DNA: TGTGCTAGTGGTCCAGGGGGCTTGGGAGAAAAACTGTTTTTT

D gene: NA
V gene: TRBV7-2
J gene: TRBJ2-2
clone size: once
CDR3 protein: CASSSQGTGELFF
CDR3 DNA: TGTGCCAGCAGCTCTCAGGGGACCGGGGAGCTGTTTTTT

D gene: TRBD2
V gene: TRBV7-8
J gene: TRBJ2-1
clone size: NA
CDR3 protein: CASSPGTSGSGTPNEQFF
CDR3 DNA: TGTGCCAGCAGCCCCGGGACTAGCGGGAGCGGCACCCCGAATGAGCAGTTCTTC

D gene: NA
V gene: TRBV7-8
J gene: TRBJ2-1
clone size: NA
CDR3 protein: CASSPQLAHNEQFF
CDR3 DNA: TGTGCCAGCAGCCCCCAACTAGCTCACAATGAGCAGTTCTTC

D gene: TRBD1
V gene: TRBV27
J gene: TRBJ2-7
clone size: once
CDR3 protein: CASSLGTGRTYEQYF
CDR3 DNA: TGTGCCAGCAGTTTGGGGACAGGGAGGACCTACGAGCAGTACTTC